This T cell receptor beta chain derives from a study of CD8+ T cells in alopecia areata. Looking at the study overall: Severity in treated patients was scored by percentage of scalp area affected.

Once RNA had been extracted, it was reverse transcribed into cDNA to act as the sequencing template. TCRdb's copy holds only in-frame clones and misses some; the assay was immunoSEQ multiplex PCR. The sample includes about 200,000 clones, 55% to 70% of them seen just once. Documented treatment: oral pan-JAK inhibitor, 5-10 mg twice daily. The germline CDR1 and CDR2 sequences are SQVTM and ANQGSEA. The CDR3 runs 15 residues. Trimming took 7 bases from V and 0 from J, leaving 19 bases between them. This clone was observed a few times. The rearrangement links TRBV29-1 to TRBJ2-7, with D tentatively TRBD1 or TRBD2 (5 bases each). This TCR was sampled from a human donor with alopecia areata. The sample in question was CD4+ T cells sorted from blood, obtained at week 4, from a patient treated with tofacitinib. The CDR3 DNA is TGCAGCGCCCGCACGGGGACGGTAAGCTCCTACGAGCAGTACTTC. Its protein is CSARTGTVSSYEQYF.